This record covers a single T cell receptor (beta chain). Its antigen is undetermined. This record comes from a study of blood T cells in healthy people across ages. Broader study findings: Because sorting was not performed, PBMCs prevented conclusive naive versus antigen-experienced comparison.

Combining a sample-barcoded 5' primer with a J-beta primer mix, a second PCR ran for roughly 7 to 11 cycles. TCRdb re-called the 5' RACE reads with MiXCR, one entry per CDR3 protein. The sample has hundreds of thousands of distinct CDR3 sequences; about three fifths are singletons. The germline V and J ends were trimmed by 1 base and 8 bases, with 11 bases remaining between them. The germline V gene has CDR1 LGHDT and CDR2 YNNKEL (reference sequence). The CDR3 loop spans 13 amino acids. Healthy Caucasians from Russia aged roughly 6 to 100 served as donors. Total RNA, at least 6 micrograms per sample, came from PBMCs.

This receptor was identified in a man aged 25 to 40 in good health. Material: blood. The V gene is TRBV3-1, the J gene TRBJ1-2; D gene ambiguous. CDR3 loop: CASSQVGSGGYTF. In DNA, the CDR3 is TGTGCCAGCAGCCAAGTAGGGAGTGGCGGCTACACCTTC.